Listed here are 18 T cell receptor beta chains from one sample, sequenced in a study of T cells in pancreatic ductal adenocarcinoma. The assay was immunoSEQ multiplex PCR, and TCRdb's table has in-frame clones only and misses some. This sample has about 16,000 clones, with under 95% found just once. No neoadjuvant therapy was given to the selected pancreatic ductal adenocarcinoma patients before their surgery. The sequenced material came from PBMCs. The receptors shown here come from a human donor with pancreatic ductal adenocarcinoma.

This chain links TRBV6-5 with TRBJ1-1; D gene uncertain. CDR1 and CDR2 from the germline V gene are MNHEY and SVGAGI. The CDR3 is made up of 13 amino acids. Deletions cut 6 bases from V and 1 base from J, with 9 bases between. The CDR3 DNA reads TGTGCCAGCAGCCTGGCAGGGAACACTGAAGCTTTCTTT. It encodes CASSLAGNTEAFF.

J is TRBJ2-5 and V is TRBV9, with D hard to call. The J call is uncertain, as TRBJ2-7 better fits the DNA end. Per the germline V gene, CDR1 is SGDLS and CDR2 is YYNGEE. The length of the CDR3 is 14 residues. For the CDR3, the DNA is TGTGCCAGCAGCGTAGAGTACAGCTCCTACGAGCAGTACTTC. Protein: CASSVEYSSYEQYF.

The chain links TRBV5-4 to TRBJ2-6; maybe TRBD1 (5 bases). Trimming left V 0 bases short and J 13 bases short, with 20 bases between. The CDR3 is made up of 16 amino acids. Germline values: CDR1 SGHNT, CDR2 YYREEE (reference sequence). The chain's CDR3 is CASSLAEAGPLQVLTF. In nucleotides, the CDR3 is TGTGCCAGCAGCTTGGCCGAAGCAGGGCCCCTACAAGTCCTGACTTTC.

The V gene is TRBV28, the J gene TRBJ2-7; 10 bases are shared with TRBD1. The CDR3 totals 14 residues. After removal of 6 bases from V and 2 bases from J, the junction contained 4 bases not matched to a gene. The germline gives CDR1 MDHEN, CDR2 SYDVKM. The CDR3 region has the DNA TGTGCCAGCAGCCAGACAGGGGGCGCCTACGAGCAGTACTTC. Encoded protein: CASSQTGGAYEQYF.

The chain uses TRBV5-6 and TRBJ1-2; D call uncertain. This CDR3 region has 15 residues. In germline, CDR1 is SGHDT, CDR2 YYEEEE. Between the trimmed V and J ends, which lost 5 bases and 0 bases, there was a span of 14 bases. As DNA, the CDR3 is TGTGCCAGCAGAGGCGGCCGGGATCCTAACTATGGCTACACCTTC. Translation gives CASRGGRDPNYGYTF.

The chain employs TRBV9 and TRBJ1-6; tentatively, D is TRBD1 (5 bases). The germline gives CDR1 SGDLS, CDR2 YYNGEE. The CDR3 runs to 15 residues. Trimming removed 0 bases at V and 7 bases at J, with 11 bases between. The CDR3 DNA follows: TGTGCCAGCAGCGTAGAGGGACCGTCGAATTCACCCCTCCACTTT. Its translation is CASSVEGPSNSPLHF. The whole variable domain, remainder taken from reference TRBV9 and TRBJ1-6, is DSGVTQTPKHLITATGQRVTLRCSPRSGDLSVYWYQQSLDQGLQFLIQYYNGEERAKGNILERFSAQQFPDLHSELNLSSLELGDSALYFCASSVEGPSNSPLHFGNGTRLTVT.

This clone has just one count. The gene calls are TRBV28 and TRBJ2-7; 7 positions agree with TRBD1. V lost 6 bases and J lost 0; bases outside the gene matches: 8. Germline CDR1 is MDHEN and CDR2 is SYDVKM. The CDR3 is made up of 15 amino acids. This CDR3 is CASSTTGTVSYEQYF. CDR3 in DNA: TGTGCCAGCAGCACGACCGGGACAGTCTCCTACGAGCAGTACTTC.

The chain carries TRBV5-1 and TRBJ2-5; D unresolved. Near its end, the DNA agrees better with TRBJ2-7, so the J call may be wrong. This CDR3 is 14 amino acids long. Per germline, CDR1 SGHRS and CDR2 YFSETQ. In DNA, the CDR3 is TGCGCCAGCAGCTTTACAGTGATGTCCTACGAGCAGTACTTC. Translation: CASSFTVMSYEQYF.

The chain couples TRBV27 to TRBJ2-7; 7 bases fit TRBD2. In germline, CDR1 is MNHEY, CDR2 SMNVEV (reference sequence). CDR3 size: 15 residues. The trim removed 5 bases at V and 1 base at J, leaving 8 bases unmatched. CDR3 DNA sequence: TGTGCCAGCAGTCCTTTGGGAGCGGGGTCCTACGAGCAGTACTTC. Residues: CASSPLGAGSYEQYF.

This chain joins TRBV5-5 and TRBJ2-1; unclear D gene. The CDR3 loop spans 14 amino acids. Germline lookup yields CDR1 SGHKS and CDR2 YYEKEE (reference sequence). The ends were cut back, 0 bases at V and 9 bases at J, with 13 bases in the middle. CDR3 region: CASSLALSFGEQFF. CDR3 in DNA: TGTGCCAGCAGCTTGGCCCTAAGCTTTGGTGAGCAGTTCTTC.

This chain joins TRBV7-9 and TRBJ1-4, with 8 nucleotides matching TRBD1. V shed 4 bases and J 5 bases; nucleotides not matched to a gene: 6. Germline V gives CDR1 SEHNR, CDR2 FQNEAQ (reference sequence). CDR3 length equals 15 residues. DNA of the CDR3: TGTGCCAGCAGCTCCCGGGACAGGCCGAATGAAAAACTGTTTTTT. This gives the protein CASSSRDRPNEKLFF.

The chain recombines TRBV30 with TRBJ2-3; possibly TRBD2 for D (7 bases). The length of the CDR3 is 15 residues. Germline CDR1 is GTSNPN and CDR2 is SVGIG (reference sequence). Trimming took 4 bases from V and 0 from J, leaving 14 bases between them. The CDR3 DNA reads as TGTGCCTGGACCTTAGGGGGGGGCAGCACAGATACGCAGTATTTT. Its translation is CAWTLGGGSTDTQYF. Full variable domain (remainder filled in from reference TRBV30 and TRBJ2-3): SQTIHQWPATLVQPVGSPLSLECTVEGTSNPNLYWYRQAAGRGLQLLFYSVGIGQISSEVPQNLSASRPQDRQFILSSKKLLLSDSGFYLCAWTLGGGSTDTQYFGPGTRLTVL.

The rearrangement uses TRBV29-1 and TRBJ1-2; possibly TRBD1 for D (6 bases). Trimming removed 1 base from V and 4 bases from J, with 13 bases in between. The CDR3 runs to 14 residues. From germline, CDR1 is SQVTM and CDR2 ANQGSEA. CDR3: CSVEVGADFYGYTF. In DNA form, the CDR3 reads TGCAGCGTTGAAGTGGGGGCGGATTTCTATGGCTACACCTTC.

This clone has a single count. This chain connects TRBV12-5 to TRBJ2-3; 11 bases align to TRBD2. Germline-derived CDR1 and CDR2 are LGHNT and FRNRAP. The CDR3 length is 17 residues. Trimming at V came to 5 bases and at J to 1 base, leaving 8 bases not matched to a gene. The CDR3 region has the DNA TGTGCTAGTGGTCGAATGACTAGCGGGGCGGGCACAGATACGCAGTATTTT. This codes for CASGRMTSGAGTDTQYF.

This chain joins TRBV6-5 and TRBJ2-5, with TRBD1 matching over 10 bases. Germline assignment: CDR1 MNHEY and CDR2 SVGAGI. The CDR3 loop spans 12 amino acids. With 6 bases clipped from V and 13 bases from J, the junction kept 8 bases outside the gene matches. The CDR3, as DNA: TGTGCCAGCAGCGGTGGGACAGGGGTTGCGTACTTC. It encodes CASSGGTGVAYF.

V gene TRBV19 combines with J gene TRBJ1-5; no clear D. The length of the CDR3 is 14 residues. V shed 3 bases and J shed 2 bases, with 8 bases lying between them. Germline V gene lookup returns CDR1 LNHDA and CDR2 SQIVND (reference sequence). The CDR3 loop reads CASSIKVGNQPQHF. DNA for the CDR3: TGTGCCAGTAGTATTAAAGTGGGCAATCAGCCCCAGCATTTT.

This clone was found once. The CDR3 DNA reads as TGTGCCAGCAGTTTGGGCAGGAACACTGAAGCTTTCTTT. Amino acid sequence: CASSLGRNTEAFF. The V gene is TRBV27, the J gene TRBJ1-1; D remains ambiguous. V gave up 3 bases and J gave up 1 base, with 6 bases separating them. Germline V gene data show CDR1 as MNHEY and CDR2 as SMNVEV (reference sequence). The CDR3 is 13 amino acids.

This rearrangement joins TRBV5-6 to TRBJ2-5; the D is unclear. The germline gives CDR1 SGHDT, CDR2 YYEEEE. The CDR3 loop spans 14 amino acids. Trimming took off 0 bases at V and 1 base at J, with 7 bases between the two ends. In nucleotides, the CDR3 is TGTGCCAGCAGCTTGGGGCTTAGCCAAGAGACCCAGTACTTC. This translates into CASSLGLSQETQYF.